This TCR beta chain emerged from a study of cytomegalovirus exposure and HLA in healthy donors. PCR used 60 Vbeta primers and 13 Jbeta primers. As handled by the study authors: An analysis that came later counted roughly 80 million unique TCR beta chains, approximately 10 million shared. Produced via immunoSEQ multiplex PCR; TCRdb's table is partial and in-frame only. That table gives V, J and clone size, and the DNA gave D and trimming. Here the sample spans some 120,000 clones, 65% to 80% being singletons. Healthy bone marrow donors made up the donor group. There are 13 residues in the CDR3. Between the trimmed V and J ends, which lost 5 bases and 6 bases, there was a span of 14 bases. From germline, CDR1 is MNHEY and CDR2 SMNVEV (reference sequence). For this clone: No antigen is known for it.

Regarding the study as a whole: In an earlier analysis, in roughly 600 donors, most V segments appeared productive either ~87% or ~30% of the time. Follow-up analysis later connected one missense variant in DCLRE1C with trimming of TCR beta V- and J-genes.

This sequence joins TRBV27 and TRBJ2-7; D unclear. The sample consisted of PBMCs. The clonotype was recovered from a woman between 55 and 75 years old in good health and CMV-seropositive. As DNA, the CDR3 is TGTGCCAGCAGTGACCCAATAGCCCGCGAGCAGTACTTC. Translation gives CASSDPIAREQYF.